This T cell receptor beta chain was captured in a study of T cell responses to AZD1222 COVID-19 vaccine. Study-wide results and caveats: Only six AZD1222 recipients tested seropositive at baseline.

This clone was detected only once. Its specificity is unknown. This CDR3 has 18 amino acids. CDR1 and CDR2 (germline): SGHTA, FQGNSA. With V trimmed by 6 bases and J by 2 bases, 15 bases remained unmatched. Sequencing was performed with immunoSEQ multiplex PCR; in TCRdb, only in-frame clones are kept and a portion is missing. The sample has some 160,000 clones, around 92% seen once. The sequence was collected from an adult in good health. This sample comprised peripheral blood, obtained on day 0 of AZD1222 vaccination. The V call is TRBV7-2, the J call TRBJ2-1, with 8 bases fitting TRBD2. The CDR3 nucleotides are TGTGCCAGCAGTTCAAACCGGGGGCTAGCGGGTGCCTACAATGAGCAGTTCTTC. It yields the protein CASSSNRGLAGAYNEQFF. Supplemented by reference TRBV7-2 and TRBJ2-1, the full variable domain reads GAGVSQSPSNKVTEKGKDVELRCDPISGHTALYWYRQSLGQGLEFLIYFQGNSAPDKSGLPSDRFSAERTGGSVSTLTIQRTQQEDSAVYLCASSSNRGLAGAYNEQFFGPGTRLTVL.